This T cell receptor beta chain was documented in a study of T cells after yellow fever vaccination. This clonotype was observed a few times. The antigen is undetermined. Study-wide results and limits: Clones that expanded after primary vaccination mostly reappeared after the booster (96% CD4, approximately 85% CD8). A small share of clonotypes appeared in both CD4 and CD8 compartments. Within FACS-sorted repertoires, abundant clonotypes contaminating from the bulk population could be present.

TCRdb re-called the 5' RACE reads through MiXCR, storing one row per CDR3 protein. This table holds under 550,000 distinct CDR3 sequences, 21% found once. The V end was cut by 1 base, the J end by 1 base, with 7 bases between. The CDR3 runs 14 residues. From germline, CDR1 is MGHRA and CDR2 YSYEKL. The source of this sequence is a man aged 18 to 29 who received the YFV17D yellow fever vaccine. Sequenced here: PBMCs, sampled roughly 23 days after the first yellow fever vaccination. The V and J genes are TRBV4-1 and TRBJ1-1, with D possibly TRBD1 on 5 matching bases. In nucleotides, the CDR3 is TGCGCCAGCAGCCAAGGGGGCCCGAACACTGAAGCTTTCTTT. Protein product: CASSQGGPNTEAFF.